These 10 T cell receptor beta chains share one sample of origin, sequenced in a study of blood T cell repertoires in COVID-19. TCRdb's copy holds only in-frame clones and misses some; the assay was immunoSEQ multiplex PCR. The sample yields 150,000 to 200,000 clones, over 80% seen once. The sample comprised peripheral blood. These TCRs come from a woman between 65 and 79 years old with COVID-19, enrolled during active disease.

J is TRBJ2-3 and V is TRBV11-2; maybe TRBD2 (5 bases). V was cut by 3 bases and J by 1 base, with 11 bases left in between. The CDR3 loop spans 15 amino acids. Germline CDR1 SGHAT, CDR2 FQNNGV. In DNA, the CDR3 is TGTGCCAGCAGCTTTACTAGTCGTGGCACAGATACGCAGTATTTT. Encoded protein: CASSFTSRGTDTQYF.

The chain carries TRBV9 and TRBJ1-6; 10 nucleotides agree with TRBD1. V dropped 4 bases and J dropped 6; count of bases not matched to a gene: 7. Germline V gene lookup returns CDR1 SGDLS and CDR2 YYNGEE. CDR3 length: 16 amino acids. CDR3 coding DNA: TGTGCCAGCAGCCCAATAGGACAGGGGGGTAATTCACCCCTCCACTTT. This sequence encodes CASSPIGQGGNSPLHF.

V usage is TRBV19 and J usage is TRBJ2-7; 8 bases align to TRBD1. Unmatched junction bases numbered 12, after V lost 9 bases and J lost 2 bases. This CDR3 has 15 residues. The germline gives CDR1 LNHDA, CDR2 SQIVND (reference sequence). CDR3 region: CASKSARDRPYEQYF. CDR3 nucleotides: TGTGCCAGCAAGTCGGCACGGGACAGGCCCTACGAGCAGTACTTC.

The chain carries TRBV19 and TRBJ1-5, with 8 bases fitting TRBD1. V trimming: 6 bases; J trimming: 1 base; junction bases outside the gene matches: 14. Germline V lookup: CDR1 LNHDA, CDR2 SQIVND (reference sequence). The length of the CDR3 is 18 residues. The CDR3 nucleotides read TGTGCCAGTAGCGCGACAGGGGCGAGGGGTCGAAGCAATCAGCCCCAGCATTTT. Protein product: CASSATGARGRSNQPQHF. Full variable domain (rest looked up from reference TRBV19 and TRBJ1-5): DGGITQSPKYLFRKEGQNVTLSCEQNLNHDAMYWYRQDPGQGLRLIYYSQIVNDFQKGDIAEGYSVSREKKESFPLTVTSAQKNPTAFYLCASSATGARGRSNQPQHFGDGTRLSIL.

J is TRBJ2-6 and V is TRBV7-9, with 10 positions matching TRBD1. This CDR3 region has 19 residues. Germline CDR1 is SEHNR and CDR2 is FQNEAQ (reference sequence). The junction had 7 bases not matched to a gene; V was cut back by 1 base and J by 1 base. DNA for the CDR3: TGTGCCAGCAGCTTAGTCCCGGGACAGGGGATTTCTGGGGCCAACGTCCTGACTTTC. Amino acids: CASSLVPGQGISGANVLTF.

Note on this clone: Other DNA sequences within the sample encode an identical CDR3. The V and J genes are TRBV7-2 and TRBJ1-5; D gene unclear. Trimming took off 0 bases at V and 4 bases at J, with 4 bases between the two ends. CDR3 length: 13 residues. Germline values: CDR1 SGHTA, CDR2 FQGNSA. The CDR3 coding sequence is TGTGCCAGCAGCTTAGCGTTAAATCAGCCCCAGCATTTT. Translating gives CASSLALNQPQHF.

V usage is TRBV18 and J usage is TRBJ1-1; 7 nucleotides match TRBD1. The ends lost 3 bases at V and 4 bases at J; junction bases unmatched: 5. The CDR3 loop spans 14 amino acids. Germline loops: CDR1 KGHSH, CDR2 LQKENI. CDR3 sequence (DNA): TGTGCCAGCTCACCTACAGGGGTGGGCACTGAAGCTTTCTTT. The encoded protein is CASSPTGVGTEAFF.

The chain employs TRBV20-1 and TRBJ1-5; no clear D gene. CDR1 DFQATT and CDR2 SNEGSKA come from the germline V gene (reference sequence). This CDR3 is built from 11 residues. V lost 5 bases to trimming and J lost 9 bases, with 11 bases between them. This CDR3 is CSARREGPQHF. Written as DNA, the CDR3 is TGCAGTGCTCGGCGGGAGGGGCCCCAGCATTTT.

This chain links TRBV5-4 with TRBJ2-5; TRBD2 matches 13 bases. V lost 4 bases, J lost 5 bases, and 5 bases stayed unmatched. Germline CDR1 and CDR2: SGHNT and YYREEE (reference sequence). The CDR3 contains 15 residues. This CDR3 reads CASSLRLAGGETQYF. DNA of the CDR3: TGTGCCAGCAGCCTCCGACTAGCGGGAGGTGAGACCCAGTACTTC.

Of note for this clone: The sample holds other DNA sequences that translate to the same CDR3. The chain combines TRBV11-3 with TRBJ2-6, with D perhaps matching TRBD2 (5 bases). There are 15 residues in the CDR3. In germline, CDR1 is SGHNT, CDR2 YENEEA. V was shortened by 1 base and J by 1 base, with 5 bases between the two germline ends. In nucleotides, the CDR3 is TGTGCCAGCAGCTTAGGAGGGTCTGGGGCCAACGTCCTGACTTTC. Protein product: CASSLGGSGANVLTF.